This TCR beta chain was recorded in a study of blood T cell repertoires in COVID-19 (TCRdb year 2020). Concerning the study at large: Samples from collaborators originated in the United States, Italy and Spain and spanned both the acute and convalescent phases of COVID-19. Where available, HLA class I and class II types were obtained from metadata supplied by the sample provider rather than from assay-based typing. The repertoires were released in a freely available public database meant as a resource for research on the immune response to SARS-CoV-2. The samples were drawn from two sources: the first 160 participants of the ongoing ImmuneRACE study, and 1,254 subjects contributed by 6 global collaborators. The prospective study material was composed of cDNA or gDNA derived from T cells, B-cell-depleted T cells, or PBMCs. The dataset comprised deeply sampled blood TCRbeta repertoires from subjects exposed to, actively infected with, or recovered from COVID-19. A de-identified subject ID, COVID-19 status, age in years and sex were almost always included in the sample metadata. The paper's findings and limits, for the study overall: How much clinical and demographic metadata was included differed by source and by participant, and the metadata was provided uncurated.

TCRbeta CDR3 regions were amplified from genomic DNA by means of the immunoSEQ Assay, a bias-controlled multiplex PCR. From the authors' description of their analysis: Nucleated cell counts per sample were estimated from amplification of reference gene primers within the assay. To quantify the absolute abundance of each unique TCRbeta CDR3 rearrangement, sequence reads were collapsed and filtered. For each sample, productive Simpson clonality was calculated as the square root of Simpson's diversity index over productive rearrangements. Held by TCRdb, this immuneACCESS table contains in-frame sequences only and omits some clones. Under half of the omission traces to an unresolved V gene where checked; the cause of the rest is unknown. The D gene and trimming were derived from the DNA, and the V and J assignments and clone size from that table. For this sample there are about 230,000 clones; about nine tenths appear just once. Of the sample, 11% is held by the ten largest clones.

V is reduced by 6 bases and J by 0 bases, leaving a spacing of 6 bases between them. CDR1 and CDR2 (MNHEY, SVGAGI) derive from the germline V gene. Including the terminal cysteine and phenylalanine, the CDR3 comprises 13 residues. CDR3 DNA only is kept here, 39 bases in frame from base 1. At one collaborating source in Seattle, patients were enrolled during active infection and were followed longitudinally through the course of disease. Each collaborating institution followed its own protocols to collect whole blood in K2EDTA tubes. For TCRbeta analysis, collaborators shipped samples as frozen whole blood, isolated PBMCs, or DNA extracted from either of those sample types. Turning to this clone: What this receptor recognizes is not known. No much larger clonotype is one base removed from it; base qualities were not supplied.

The sequence joins TRBV6-5 to TRBJ1-3, with the D gene call left open. What was sequenced was peripheral blood. This sequence originates from a man aged 45 to 65 with COVID-19, enrolled during active disease. CDR3 protein: CASRTSSGNTIYF. The nucleotide sequence is given as TGTGCCAGCAGGACAAGCTCTGGAAACACCATATATTTT.